This T cell receptor (beta chain) emerged from a study of radiotherapy plus CTLA-4 blockade in lung cancer (dated by TCRdb to 2017 to 2018). For context, the study as a whole: Objective responses occurred in more than 15% of enrolled patients, and 30% to 35% achieved disease control. Broader findings and caveats from the paper: After treatment with radiotherapy and ipilimumab, TCR clones that came from tumors expanded in the peripheral blood. The strongest predictors of response, as reported, were early dynamic changes in blood T cell clones along with a rise in serum interferon-beta after radiation.

The library relied on the immunoSEQ multiplex PCR assay. TCRdb stores this immuneACCESS table with in-frame sequences only. Part of the clones is absent; in the studies checked, under half of the shortfall reflects unresolved V genes, and no reason is known for the rest. The sample table holds 60,000 to 65,000 clones, of which roughly 80% were seen once. Of the sample, roughly 4.7% falls within the top ten clones. Points on this clone: This receptor's antigen is unknown. One base away there is no much larger clone; base qualities are not given.

The junction shows trimming of 1 base on V and 7 bases on J, plus 16 bases between the germline ends. CDR1 and CDR2 are drawn from the germline V gene: SGHAT, FQNNGV. The CDR3 numbers 16 residues from cysteine through phenylalanine. Only the CDR3 portion is preserved as DNA: 48 bases, with reading frame beginning at the first base. The study tested focal radiation therapy combined with CTLA-4 blockade (ipilimumab) in patients with chemo-refractory metastatic non-small-cell lung cancer. Recombination joined TRBV11-2 with TRBJ1-4; TRBD1 is possibly the D segment (6 matching bases). This sequence originates from a human donor with non-small cell lung cancer who had a complete response to radiotherapy plus ipilimumab. Sequencing used peripheral blood, obtained from a patient treated with radiotherapy plus ipilimumab. The DNA sequence is given as TGTGCCAGCAGCTTAGTCCGCGGCAAGGGGGTTGAAAAACTGTTTTTT. Its protein is CASSLVRGKGVEKLFF.